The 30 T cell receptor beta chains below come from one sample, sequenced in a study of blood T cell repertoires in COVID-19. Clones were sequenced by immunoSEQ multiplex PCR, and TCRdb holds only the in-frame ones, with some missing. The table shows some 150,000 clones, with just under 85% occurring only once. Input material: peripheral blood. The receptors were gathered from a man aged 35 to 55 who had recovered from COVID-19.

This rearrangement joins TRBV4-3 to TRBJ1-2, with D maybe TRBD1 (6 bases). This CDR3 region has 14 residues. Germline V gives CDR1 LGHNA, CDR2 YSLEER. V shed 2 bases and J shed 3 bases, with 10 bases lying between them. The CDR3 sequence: CASSQNQGYYGYTF. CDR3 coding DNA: TGCGCCAGCAGCCAAAATCAGGGGTACTATGGCTACACCTTC.

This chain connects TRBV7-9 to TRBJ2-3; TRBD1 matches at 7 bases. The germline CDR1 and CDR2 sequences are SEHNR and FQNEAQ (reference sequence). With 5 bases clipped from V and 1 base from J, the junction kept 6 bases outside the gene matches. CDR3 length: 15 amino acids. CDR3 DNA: TGTGCCAGCAGCCACGGACAGGAAGGCACAGATACGCAGTATTTT. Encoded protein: CASSHGQEGTDTQYF.

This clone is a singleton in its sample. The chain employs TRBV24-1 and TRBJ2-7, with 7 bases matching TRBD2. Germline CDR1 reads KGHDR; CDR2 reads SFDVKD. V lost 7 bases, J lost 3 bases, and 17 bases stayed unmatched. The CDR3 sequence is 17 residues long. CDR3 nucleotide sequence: TGTGCCACCAGATCTAAGAAAATCGGGACTACGAGCTACGAGCAGTACTTC. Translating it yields CATRSKKIGTTSYEQYF.

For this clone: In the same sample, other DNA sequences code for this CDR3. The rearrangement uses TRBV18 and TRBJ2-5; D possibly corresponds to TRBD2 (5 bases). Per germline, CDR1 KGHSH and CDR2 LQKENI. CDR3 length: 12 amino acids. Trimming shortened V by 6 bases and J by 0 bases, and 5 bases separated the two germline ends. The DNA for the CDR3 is TGTGCCAGCTCGAGGGACCAAGAGACCCAGTACTTC. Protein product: CASSRDQETQYF.

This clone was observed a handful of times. This CDR3 reads CASSERDPGSGANVLTF. The CDR3 DNA follows: TGTGCCAGCAGTGAGCGGGACCCCGGCTCTGGGGCCAACGTCCTGACTTTC. V and J are TRBV6-1 and TRBJ2-6, with D perhaps matching TRBD2 (6 bases). The germline gives CDR1 MNHNS, CDR2 SASEGT. The CDR3 contains 17 residues. V was clipped by 3 bases and J by 0 bases, with 12 bases between them.

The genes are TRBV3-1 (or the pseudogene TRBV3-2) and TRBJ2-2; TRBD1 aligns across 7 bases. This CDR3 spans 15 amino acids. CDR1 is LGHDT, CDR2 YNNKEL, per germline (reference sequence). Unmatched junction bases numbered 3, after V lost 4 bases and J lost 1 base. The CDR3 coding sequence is TGTGCCAGCAGCCGACAGGGTTTGAACACCGGGGAGCTGTTTTTT. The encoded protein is CASSRQGLNTGELFF.

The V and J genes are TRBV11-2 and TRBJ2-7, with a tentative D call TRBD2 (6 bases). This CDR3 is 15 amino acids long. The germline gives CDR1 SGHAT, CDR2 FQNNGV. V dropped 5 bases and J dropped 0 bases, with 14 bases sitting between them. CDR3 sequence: CASSGGTWSSYEQYF. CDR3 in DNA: TGTGCCAGCAGCGGCGGGACGTGGAGCTCCTACGAGCAGTACTTC.

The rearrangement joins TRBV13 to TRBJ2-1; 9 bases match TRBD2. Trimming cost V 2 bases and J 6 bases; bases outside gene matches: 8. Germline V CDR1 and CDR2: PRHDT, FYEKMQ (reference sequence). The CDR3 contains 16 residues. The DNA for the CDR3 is TGTGCCAGCAGCTTAATTTGGCTAGCGGGACCCAATGAGCAGTTCTTC. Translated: CASSLIWLAGPNEQFF.

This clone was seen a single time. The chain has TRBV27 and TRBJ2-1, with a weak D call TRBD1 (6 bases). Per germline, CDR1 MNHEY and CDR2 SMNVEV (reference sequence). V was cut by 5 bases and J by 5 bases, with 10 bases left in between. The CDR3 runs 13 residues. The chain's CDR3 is CASSPGTNNEQFF. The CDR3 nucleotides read TGTGCCAGCAGTCCAGGGACAAACAATGAGCAGTTCTTC.

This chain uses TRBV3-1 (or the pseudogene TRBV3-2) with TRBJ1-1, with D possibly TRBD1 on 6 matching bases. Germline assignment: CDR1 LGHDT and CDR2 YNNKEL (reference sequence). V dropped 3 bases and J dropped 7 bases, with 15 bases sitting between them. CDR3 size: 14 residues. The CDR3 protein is CASSHRILQGEAFF. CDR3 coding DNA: TGTGCCAGCAGCCACCGAATTCTACAGGGTGAAGCTTTCTTT.

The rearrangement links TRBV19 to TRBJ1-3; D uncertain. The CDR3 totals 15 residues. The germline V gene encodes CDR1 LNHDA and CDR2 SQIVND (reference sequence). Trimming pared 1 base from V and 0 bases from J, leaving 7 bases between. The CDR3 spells CASSIGSGSGNTIYF. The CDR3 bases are TGTGCCAGTAGTATAGGATCAGGCTCTGGAAACACCATATATTTT.

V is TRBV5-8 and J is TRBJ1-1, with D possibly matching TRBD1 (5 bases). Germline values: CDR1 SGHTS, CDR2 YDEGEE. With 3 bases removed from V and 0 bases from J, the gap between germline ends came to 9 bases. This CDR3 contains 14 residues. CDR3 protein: CASSSDRLNTEAFF. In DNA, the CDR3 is TGTGCCAGCAGCTCCGACAGACTGAACACTGAAGCTTTCTTT.

The CDR3 loop reads CASVSSGSRMAGELFF. CDR3 in DNA: TGTGCCAGCGTGTCTAGCGGGAGTCGGATGGCCGGGGAGCTGTTTTTT. The chain couples TRBV2 to TRBJ2-2; 10 bases map to TRBD2. CDR1 is SNHLY and CDR2 is FYNNEI in the germline V gene. J was trimmed by 6 bases and V by 8 bases; bases with no gene match: 12. This CDR3 is 16 amino acids long.

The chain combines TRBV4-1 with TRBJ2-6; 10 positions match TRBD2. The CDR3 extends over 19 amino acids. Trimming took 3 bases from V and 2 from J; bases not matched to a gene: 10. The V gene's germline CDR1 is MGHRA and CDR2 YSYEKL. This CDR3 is CASSHRGASGGPGANVLTF. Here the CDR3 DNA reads TGCGCCAGCAGCCACCGAGGGGCTAGCGGGGGCCCTGGGGCCAACGTCCTGACTTTC.

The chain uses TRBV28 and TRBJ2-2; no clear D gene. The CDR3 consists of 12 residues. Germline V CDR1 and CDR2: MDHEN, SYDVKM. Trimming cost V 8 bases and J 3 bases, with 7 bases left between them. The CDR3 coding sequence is TGTGCCAGCGGTGAGGACACCGGGGAGCTGTTTTTT. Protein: CASGEDTGELFF.

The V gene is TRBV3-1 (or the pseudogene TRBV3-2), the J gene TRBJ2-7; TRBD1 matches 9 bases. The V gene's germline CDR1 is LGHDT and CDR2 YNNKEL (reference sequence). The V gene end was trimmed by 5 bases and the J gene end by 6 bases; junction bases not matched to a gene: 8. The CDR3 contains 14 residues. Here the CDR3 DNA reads TGTGCCAGCAGCTCCGGGACAGGGCCTTCCGAGCAGTACTTC. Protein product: CASSSGTGPSEQYF.

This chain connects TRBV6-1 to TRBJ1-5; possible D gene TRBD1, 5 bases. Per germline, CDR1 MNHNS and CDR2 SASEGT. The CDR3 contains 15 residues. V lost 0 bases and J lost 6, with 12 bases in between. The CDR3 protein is CASSEAPGMTQPQHF. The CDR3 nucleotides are TGTGCCAGCAGTGAAGCGCCAGGGATGACTCAGCCCCAGCATTTT.

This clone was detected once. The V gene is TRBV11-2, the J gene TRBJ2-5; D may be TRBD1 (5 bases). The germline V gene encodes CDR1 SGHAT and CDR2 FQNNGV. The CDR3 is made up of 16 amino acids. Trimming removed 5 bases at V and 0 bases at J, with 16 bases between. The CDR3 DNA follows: TGTGCCAGCAGCACCGTAGGACAAGGGTACCAAGAGACCCAGTACTTC. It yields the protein CASSTVGQGYQETQYF.

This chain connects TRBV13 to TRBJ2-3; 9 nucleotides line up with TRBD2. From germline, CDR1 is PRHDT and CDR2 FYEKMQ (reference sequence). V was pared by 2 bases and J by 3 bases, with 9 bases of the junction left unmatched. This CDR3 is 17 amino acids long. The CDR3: CASSLTLAGTKTDTQYF. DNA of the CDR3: TGTGCCAGCAGCTTAACCCTAGCGGGGACAAAGACAGATACGCAGTATTTT.

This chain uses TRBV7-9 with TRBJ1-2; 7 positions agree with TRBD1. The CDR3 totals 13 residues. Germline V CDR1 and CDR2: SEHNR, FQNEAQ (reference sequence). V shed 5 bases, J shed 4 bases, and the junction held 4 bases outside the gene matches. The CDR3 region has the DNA TGTGCCAGCAGCCCAGGGACAGCCTATGGCTACACCTTC. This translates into CASSPGTAYGYTF.

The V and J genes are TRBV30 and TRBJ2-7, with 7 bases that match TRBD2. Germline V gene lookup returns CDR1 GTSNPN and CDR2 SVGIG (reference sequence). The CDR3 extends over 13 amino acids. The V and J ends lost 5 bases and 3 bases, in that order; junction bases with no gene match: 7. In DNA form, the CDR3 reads TGTGCCTGGGTAGCTAGCGGACACTACGAGCAGTACTTC. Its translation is CAWVASGHYEQYF.

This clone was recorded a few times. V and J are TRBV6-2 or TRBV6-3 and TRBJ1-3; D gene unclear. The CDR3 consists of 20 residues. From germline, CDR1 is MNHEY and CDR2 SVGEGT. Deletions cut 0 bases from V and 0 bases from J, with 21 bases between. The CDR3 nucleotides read TGTGCCAGCAGTTACTCGACTAGGATGGTTGTGGCCTCCTCTGGAAACACCATATATTTT. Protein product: CASSYSTRMVVASSGNTIYF.

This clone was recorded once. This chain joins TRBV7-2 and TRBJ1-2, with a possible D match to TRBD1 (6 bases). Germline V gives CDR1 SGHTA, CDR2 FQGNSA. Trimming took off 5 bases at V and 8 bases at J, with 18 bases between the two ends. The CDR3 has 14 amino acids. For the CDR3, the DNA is TGTGCCAGCAGCCATCGGACAGTTCAAGAGGGCTACACCTTC. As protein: CASSHRTVQEGYTF.

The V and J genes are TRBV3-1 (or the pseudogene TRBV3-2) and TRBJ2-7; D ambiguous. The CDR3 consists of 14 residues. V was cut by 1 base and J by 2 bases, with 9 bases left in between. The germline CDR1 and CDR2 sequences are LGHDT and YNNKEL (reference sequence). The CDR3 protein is CASSQARHPYEQYF. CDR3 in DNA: TGTGCCAGCAGCCAAGCCCGACATCCCTACGAGCAGTACTTC.

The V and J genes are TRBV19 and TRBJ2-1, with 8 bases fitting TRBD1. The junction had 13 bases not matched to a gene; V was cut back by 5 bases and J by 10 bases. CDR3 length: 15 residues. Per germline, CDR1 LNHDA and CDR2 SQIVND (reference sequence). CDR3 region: CASSGRGLYLPEQFF. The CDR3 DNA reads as TGTGCCAGTAGTGGCAGGGGGCTCTACCTCCCCGAGCAGTTCTTC.

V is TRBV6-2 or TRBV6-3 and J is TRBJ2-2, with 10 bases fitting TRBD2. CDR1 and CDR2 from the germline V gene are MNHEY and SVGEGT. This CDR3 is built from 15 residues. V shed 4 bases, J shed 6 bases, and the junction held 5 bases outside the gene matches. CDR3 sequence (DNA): TGTGCCAGCAGTTCCACCCTAGCGGGGGCCGGGGAGCTGTTTTTT. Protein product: CASSSTLAGAGELFF.

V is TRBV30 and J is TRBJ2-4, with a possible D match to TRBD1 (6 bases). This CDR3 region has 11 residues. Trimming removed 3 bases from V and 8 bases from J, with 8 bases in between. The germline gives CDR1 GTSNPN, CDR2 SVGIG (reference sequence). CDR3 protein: CAWSRQDIQYF. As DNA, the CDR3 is TGTGCCTGGAGCCGACAGGACATTCAGTACTTC.

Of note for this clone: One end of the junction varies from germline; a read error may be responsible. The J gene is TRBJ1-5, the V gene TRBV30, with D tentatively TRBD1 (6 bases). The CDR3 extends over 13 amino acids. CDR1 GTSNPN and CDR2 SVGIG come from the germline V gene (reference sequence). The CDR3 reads CACSGQFNQPQHF. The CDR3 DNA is TGTGCCTGTAGTGGACAGTTCAATCAGCCCCAGCATTTT.

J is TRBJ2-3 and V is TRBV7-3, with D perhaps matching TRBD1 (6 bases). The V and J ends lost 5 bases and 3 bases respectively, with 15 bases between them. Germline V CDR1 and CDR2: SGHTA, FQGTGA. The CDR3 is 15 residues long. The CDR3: CASSLGQQQTDTQYF. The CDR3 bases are TGTGCCAGCAGCCTCGGACAGCAGCAAACAGATACGCAGTATTTT.

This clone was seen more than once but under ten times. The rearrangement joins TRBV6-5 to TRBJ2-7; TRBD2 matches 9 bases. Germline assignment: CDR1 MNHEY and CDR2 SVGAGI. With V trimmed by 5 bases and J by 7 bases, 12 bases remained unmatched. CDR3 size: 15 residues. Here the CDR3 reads CASSKTSGPMREQYF. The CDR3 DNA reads TGTGCCAGCAGTAAGACTAGCGGCCCCATGAGGGAGCAGTACTTC.